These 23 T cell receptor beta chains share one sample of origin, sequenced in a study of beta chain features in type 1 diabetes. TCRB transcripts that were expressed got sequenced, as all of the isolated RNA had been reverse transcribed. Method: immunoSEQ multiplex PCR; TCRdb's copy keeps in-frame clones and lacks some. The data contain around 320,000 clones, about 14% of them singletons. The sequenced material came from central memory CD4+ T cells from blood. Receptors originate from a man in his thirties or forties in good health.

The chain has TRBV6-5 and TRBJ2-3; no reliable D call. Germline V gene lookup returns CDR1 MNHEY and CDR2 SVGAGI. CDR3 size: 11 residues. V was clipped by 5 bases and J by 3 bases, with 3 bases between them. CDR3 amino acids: CASSATDTQYF. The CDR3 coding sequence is TGTGCCAGCAGTGCTACAGATACGCAGTATTTT.

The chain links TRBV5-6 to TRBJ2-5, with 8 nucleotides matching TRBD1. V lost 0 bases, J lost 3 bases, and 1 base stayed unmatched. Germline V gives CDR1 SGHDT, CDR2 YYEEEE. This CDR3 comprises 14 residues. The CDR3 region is CASSLGQGKETQYF. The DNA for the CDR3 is TGTGCCAGCAGCTTGGGACAGGGGAAAGAGACCCAGTACTTC.

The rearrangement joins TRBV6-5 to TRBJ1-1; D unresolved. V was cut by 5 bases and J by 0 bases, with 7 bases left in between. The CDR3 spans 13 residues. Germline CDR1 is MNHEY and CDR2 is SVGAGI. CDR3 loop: CASSLTMNTEAFF. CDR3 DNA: TGTGCCAGCAGTCTCACCATGAACACTGAAGCTTTCTTT.

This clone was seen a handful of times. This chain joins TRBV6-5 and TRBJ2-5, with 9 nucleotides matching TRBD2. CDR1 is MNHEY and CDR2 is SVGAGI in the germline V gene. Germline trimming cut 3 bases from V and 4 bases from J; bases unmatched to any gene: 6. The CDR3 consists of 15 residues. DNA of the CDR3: TGTGCCAGCAGTTATTTCGGCGGGGGGGGAGAGACCCAGTACTTC. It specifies CASSYFGGGGETQYF.

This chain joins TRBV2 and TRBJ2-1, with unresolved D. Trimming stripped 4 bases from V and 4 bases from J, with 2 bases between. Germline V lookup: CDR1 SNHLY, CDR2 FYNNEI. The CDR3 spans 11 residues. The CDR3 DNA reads TGTGCCAGCAGTGCATACAATGAGCAGTTCTTC. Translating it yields CASSAYNEQFF.

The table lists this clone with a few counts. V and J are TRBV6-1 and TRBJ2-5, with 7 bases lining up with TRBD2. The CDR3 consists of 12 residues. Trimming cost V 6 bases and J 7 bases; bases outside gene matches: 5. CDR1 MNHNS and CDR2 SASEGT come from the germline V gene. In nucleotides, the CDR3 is TGTGCCAGCAGAGGGACGGGAGGGACCCAGTACTTC. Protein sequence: CASRGTGGTQYF.

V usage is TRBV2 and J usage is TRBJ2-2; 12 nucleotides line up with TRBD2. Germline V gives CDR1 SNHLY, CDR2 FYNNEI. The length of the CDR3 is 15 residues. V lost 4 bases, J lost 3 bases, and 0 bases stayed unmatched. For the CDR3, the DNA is TGTGCCAGCAGTGGGACTAGCGGGGACACCGGGGAGCTGTTTTTT. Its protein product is CASSGTSGDTGELFF. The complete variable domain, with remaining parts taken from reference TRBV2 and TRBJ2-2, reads EPEVTQTPSHQVTQMGQEVILRCVPISNHLYFYWYRQILGQKVEFLVSFYNNEISEKSEIFDDQFSVERPDGSNFTLKIRSTKLEDSAMYFCASSGTSGDTGELFFGEGSRLTVL.

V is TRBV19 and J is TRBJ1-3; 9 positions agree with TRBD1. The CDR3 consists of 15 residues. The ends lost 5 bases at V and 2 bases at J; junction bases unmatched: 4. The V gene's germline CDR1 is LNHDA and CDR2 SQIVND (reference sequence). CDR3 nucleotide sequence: TGTGCCAGTAGTGATACAGGGGGCCCTGGAAACACCATATATTTT. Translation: CASSDTGGPGNTIYF.

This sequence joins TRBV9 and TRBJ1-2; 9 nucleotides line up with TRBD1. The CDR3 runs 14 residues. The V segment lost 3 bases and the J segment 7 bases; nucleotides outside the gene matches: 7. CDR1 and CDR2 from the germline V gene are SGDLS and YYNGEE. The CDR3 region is CASSESGQGLGYTF. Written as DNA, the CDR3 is TGTGCCAGCAGCGAGTCTGGACAGGGGCTTGGCTACACCTTC. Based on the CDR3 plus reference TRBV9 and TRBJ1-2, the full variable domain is DSGVTQTPKHLITATGQRVTLRCSPRSGDLSVYWYQQSLDQGLQFLIQYYNGEERAKGNILERFSAQQFPDLHSELNLSSLELGDSALYFCASSESGQGLGYTFGSGTRLTVV.

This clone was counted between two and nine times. The CDR3 DNA reads TGTGCCAGCAGCGTAACTACCGCCGGGGAGCTGTTTTTT. Protein sequence: CASSVTTAGELFF. The gene calls are TRBV9 and TRBJ2-2; the D is unclear. Germline V gene sequence: CDR1 SGDLS, CDR2 YYNGEE. V was pared by 1 base and J by 6 bases, with 7 bases between. The CDR3 runs 13 residues.

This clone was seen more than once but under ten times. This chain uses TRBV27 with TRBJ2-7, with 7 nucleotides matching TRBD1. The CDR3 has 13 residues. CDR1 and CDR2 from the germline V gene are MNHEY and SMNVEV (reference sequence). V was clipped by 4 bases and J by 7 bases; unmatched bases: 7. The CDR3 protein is CASSSTDRVEQYF. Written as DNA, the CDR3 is TGTGCCAGCAGTTCCACAGACAGGGTAGAGCAGTACTTC.

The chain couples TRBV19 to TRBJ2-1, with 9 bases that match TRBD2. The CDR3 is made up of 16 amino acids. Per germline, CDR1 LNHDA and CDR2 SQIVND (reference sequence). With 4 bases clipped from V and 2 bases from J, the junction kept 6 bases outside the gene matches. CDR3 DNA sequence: TGTGCCAGTAGTAGGTCTAGCGGGGTTCCCTACAATGAGCAGTTCTTC. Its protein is CASSRSSGVPYNEQFF.

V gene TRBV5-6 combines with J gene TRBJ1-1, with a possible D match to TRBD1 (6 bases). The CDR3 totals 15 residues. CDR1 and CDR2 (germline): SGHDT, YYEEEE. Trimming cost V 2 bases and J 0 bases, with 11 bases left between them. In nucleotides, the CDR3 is TGTGCCAGCAGCTTTCCCGGGACACTGAACACTGAAGCTTTCTTT. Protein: CASSFPGTLNTEAFF.

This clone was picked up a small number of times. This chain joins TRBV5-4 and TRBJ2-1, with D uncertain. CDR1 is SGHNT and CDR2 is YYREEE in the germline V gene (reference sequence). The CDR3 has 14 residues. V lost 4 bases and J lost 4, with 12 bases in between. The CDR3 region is CASSPPGGYNEQFF. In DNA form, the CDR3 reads TGTGCCAGCAGCCCTCCGGGTGGTTACAATGAGCAGTTCTTC.

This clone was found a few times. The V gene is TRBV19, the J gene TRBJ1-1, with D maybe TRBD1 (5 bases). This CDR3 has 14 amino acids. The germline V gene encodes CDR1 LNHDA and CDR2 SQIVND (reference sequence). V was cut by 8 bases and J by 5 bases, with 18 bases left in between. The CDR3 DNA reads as TGTGCCAGTTTCTCTGAGTTGGGGGGAACTGAAGCTTTCTTT. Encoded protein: CASFSELGGTEAFF.

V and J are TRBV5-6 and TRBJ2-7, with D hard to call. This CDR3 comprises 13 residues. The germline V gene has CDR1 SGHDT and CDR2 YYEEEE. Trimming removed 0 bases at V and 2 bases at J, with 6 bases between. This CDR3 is CASSLDRAYEQYV. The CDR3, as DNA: TGTGCCAGCAGCTTGGACAGAGCCTACGAGCAGTACGTC.

CDR3 protein: CASSPKESTDTQYF. CDR3 coding DNA: TGTGCCAGCAGCCCGAAGGAGAGCACAGATACGCAGTATTTT. The chain employs TRBV5-5 and TRBJ2-3; no definite D call. The CDR3 has 14 residues. The V end lost 4 bases, the J end lost 0 bases, and 9 bases lay between the germline ends. Germline lookup yields CDR1 SGHKS and CDR2 YYEKEE (reference sequence).

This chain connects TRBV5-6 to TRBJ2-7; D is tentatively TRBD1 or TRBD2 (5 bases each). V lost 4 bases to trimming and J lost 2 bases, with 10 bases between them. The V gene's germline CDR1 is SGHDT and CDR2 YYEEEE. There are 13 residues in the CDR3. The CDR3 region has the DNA TGTGCCAGCAGCGCACGAGGGGCCTACGAGCAGTACTTC. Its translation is CASSARGAYEQYF.

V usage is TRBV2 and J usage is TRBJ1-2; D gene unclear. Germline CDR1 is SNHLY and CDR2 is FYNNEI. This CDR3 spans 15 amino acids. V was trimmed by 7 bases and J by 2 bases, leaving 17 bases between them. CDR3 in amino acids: CASTDLGITNYGYTF. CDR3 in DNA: TGTGCCAGCACTGATCTGGGGATTACAAACTATGGCTACACCTTC.

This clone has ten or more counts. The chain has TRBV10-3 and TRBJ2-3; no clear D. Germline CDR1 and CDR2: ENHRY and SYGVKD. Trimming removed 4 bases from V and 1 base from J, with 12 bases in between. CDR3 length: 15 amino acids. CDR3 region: CAISGSGGGTDTQYF. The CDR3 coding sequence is TGTGCCATCAGTGGATCAGGCGGAGGCACAGATACGCAGTATTTT.

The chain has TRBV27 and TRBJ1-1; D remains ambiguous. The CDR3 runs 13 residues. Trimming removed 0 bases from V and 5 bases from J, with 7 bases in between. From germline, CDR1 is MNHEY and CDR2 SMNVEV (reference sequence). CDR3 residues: CASSLSADTEAFF. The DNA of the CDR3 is TGTGCCAGCAGTTTATCGGCAGATACTGAAGCTTTCTTT.

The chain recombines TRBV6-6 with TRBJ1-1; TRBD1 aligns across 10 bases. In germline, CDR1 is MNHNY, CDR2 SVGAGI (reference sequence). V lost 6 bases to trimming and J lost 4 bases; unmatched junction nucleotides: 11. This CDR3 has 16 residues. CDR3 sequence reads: CASSHRQGAGGTEAFF. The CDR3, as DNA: TGTGCCAGCAGCCACAGACAGGGGGCCGGAGGCACTGAAGCTTTCTTT.

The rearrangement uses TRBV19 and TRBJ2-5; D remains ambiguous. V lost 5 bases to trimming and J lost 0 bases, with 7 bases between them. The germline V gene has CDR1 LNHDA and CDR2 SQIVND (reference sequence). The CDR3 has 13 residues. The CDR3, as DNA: TGTGCCAGTAGTCCCCAGTACCAAGAGACCCAGTACTTC. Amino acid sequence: CASSPQYQETQYF.